This T cell receptor (beta chain) was identified in a study of CXCR3-negative and CXCR3-positive naive CD8 T cells. In the study overall: Roughly 150 million TRB reads were obtained overall (about 1.5 +/- 0.3 million per library).

By frequency, this clonotype registers medium-sized (0.01 to 0.1%). CDR3 length equals 17 residues. Germline-derived CDR1 and CDR2 are MDHEN and SYDVKM. Each CD8+ T cell subset was sorted in triplicate, 300,000 or so cells each. The TRB libraries of cDNA were built by UMI-labeled 5' RACE. From the 5' RACE reads, TCRdb lists one entry per CDR3 protein and no DNA. Its table records under 9,000 distinct CDR3 sequences. The gene calls are TRBV28 and TRBJ2-7; the TRBD2 assignment by TCRdb is unverifiable without DNA. Input material: naive CXCR3- CD8+ T cells from blood. The subset is: CD45RO-CCR7+CD27+CD95- naive CD8+ T cells lacking CXCR3 (TNR3-). This receptor was identified in a human donor in good health. Some clones in this sample may be carry-over from other donors' samples. The CDR3 loop reads CASSYLAILAGAYEQYF.